The rows below give T cell receptor beta chains drawn from one sample of a study of blood T cell repertoires in COVID-19. Profiling relied on immunoSEQ multiplex PCR, and the TCRdb table lists in-frame clones only, not all of them. The data contain around 38,000 clones, 89% of them singletons. Sequencing used peripheral blood. The receptor source for this set is a human donor in a cohort sampled during active COVID-19. Each CDR3 is given with its conserved first and last residue. D genes are given only for firm matches. Size is stated for part of the rows, as once, few or many counts, or as a class when the clone is expanded.

cdr3_nt: TGTGCCAGCTCAACGGGAGGGGGTGGACCTTACGAGCAGTACTTC; cdr3_aa: CASSTGGGGPYEQYF; j_call: TRBJ2-7; clone_size: NA; d_call: TRBD2; v_call: TRBV18
cdr3_nt: TGTGCCAGTAGCAGCCCACGGGAGGGGGACACTGAAGCTTTCTTT; cdr3_aa: CASSSPREGDTEAFF; j_call: TRBJ1-1; clone_size: NA; d_call: NA; v_call: TRBV19
cdr3_nt: TGTGCCAGCAGCTCATGGGGGACAGGGGGCGACGAGCAGTACTTC; cdr3_aa: CASSSWGTGGDEQYF; j_call: TRBJ2-7; clone_size: NA; d_call: TRBD1; v_call: TRBV7-9
cdr3_nt: TGTGCCAGCAGCCTACTACCAGGGGGCAACGAGCAGTACTTC; cdr3_aa: CASSLLPGGNEQYF; j_call: TRBJ2-7; clone_size: NA; d_call: TRBD1; v_call: TRBV5-6
cdr3_nt: TGTGCCAGCAGCCTTGTACAGGGATTAGAAAGCATTCAGTACTTC; cdr3_aa: CASSLVQGLESIQYF; j_call: TRBJ2-4; clone_size: NA; d_call: NA; v_call: TRBV11-2
cdr3_nt: TGTGCCATCAGTGGTCAGGGCTACGAGCAGTACTTC; cdr3_aa: CAISGQGYEQYF; j_call: TRBJ2-7; clone_size: NA; d_call: NA; v_call: TRBV10-3
cdr3_nt: TGTGCCAGCAGCCCATGGACAGGGGGCCCTGGTGATACGCAGTATTTT; cdr3_aa: CASSPWTGGPGDTQYF; j_call: TRBJ2-3; clone_size: NA; d_call: TRBD1; v_call: TRBV5-4
cdr3_nt: TGTGCCAGCAGCGGACTAGCGGGAGCCGGGGAGCTGTTTTTT; cdr3_aa: CASSGLAGAGELFF; j_call: TRBJ2-2; clone_size: NA; d_call: TRBD2; v_call: TRBV11-2
cdr3_nt: TGTGCCAGCAGTAAACAGGGCATGAATTCACCCCTCCACTTT; cdr3_aa: CASSKQGMNSPLHF; j_call: TRBJ1-6; clone_size: few; d_call: NA; v_call: TRBV6-5
cdr3_nt: TGTGCCACCAGTGCGACCCCGGGACAGATCCAGTCAGATACGCAGTATTTT; cdr3_aa: CATSATPGQIQSDTQYF; j_call: TRBJ2-3; clone_size: NA; d_call: TRBD1; v_call: TRBV24-1
cdr3_nt: TGTGCCAGCAGCCAAGGGGCTGAGAGCGGGAGGGCAAACATTCAGTACTTC; cdr3_aa: CASSQGAESGRANIQYF; j_call: TRBJ2-4; clone_size: NA; d_call: TRBD2; v_call: TRBV3-1/TRBV3-2
cdr3_nt: TGTGCCAGCAGCCCCGGACAGGTTAGCAATCAGCCCCAGCATTTT; cdr3_aa: CASSPGQVSNQPQHF; j_call: TRBJ1-5; clone_size: NA; d_call: TRBD1; v_call: TRBV2
cdr3_nt: TGTGCCAGTAGTGGGTCGCTAGCGGGAGCGGGAGATACGCAGTATTTT; cdr3_aa: CASSGSLAGAGDTQYF; j_call: TRBJ2-3; clone_size: once; d_call: TRBD2; v_call: TRBV19
cdr3_nt: TGTGCCATCAACGACAGGAGGGGGCTAGGGGATGAGCAGTTCTTC; cdr3_aa: CAINDRRGLGDEQFF; j_call: TRBJ2-1; clone_size: NA; d_call: NA; v_call: TRBV10-3